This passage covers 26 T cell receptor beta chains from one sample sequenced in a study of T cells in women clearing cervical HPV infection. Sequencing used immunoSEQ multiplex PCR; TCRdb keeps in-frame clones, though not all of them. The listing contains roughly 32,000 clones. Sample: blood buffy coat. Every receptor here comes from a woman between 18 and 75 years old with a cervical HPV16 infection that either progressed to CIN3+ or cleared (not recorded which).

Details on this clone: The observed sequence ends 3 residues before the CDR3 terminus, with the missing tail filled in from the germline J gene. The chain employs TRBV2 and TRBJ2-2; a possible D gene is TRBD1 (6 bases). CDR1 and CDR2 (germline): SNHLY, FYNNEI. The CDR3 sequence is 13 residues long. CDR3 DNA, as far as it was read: TGTGCCAGCGAGGACAGTAAGAATTCACCG. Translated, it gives CASEDSKNSP. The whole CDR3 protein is CASEDSKNSPLFF. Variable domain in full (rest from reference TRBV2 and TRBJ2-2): EPEVTQTPSHQVTQMGQEVILRCVPISNHLYFYWYRQILGQKVEFLVSFYNNEISEKSEIFDDQFSVERPDGSNFTLKIRSTKLEDSAMYFCASEDSKNSPLFFGEGSRLTVL.

CDR3 DNA (partial): TGTGCCAGCAGCCAACTAGCGACCTACGAG. Translated: CASSQLATYE. The CDR3 reads in full as CASSQLATYEQYF. The chain carries TRBV7-9 and TRBJ2-7, with TRBD2 matching over 7 bases. The CDR3 end lies 3 residues beyond the end of the read and is filled in from the germline J gene. This CDR3 comprises 13 residues. The V segment lost 5 bases and the J segment 2 bases; nucleotides outside the gene matches: 3. Germline V gives CDR1 SEHNR, CDR2 FQNEAQ (reference sequence).

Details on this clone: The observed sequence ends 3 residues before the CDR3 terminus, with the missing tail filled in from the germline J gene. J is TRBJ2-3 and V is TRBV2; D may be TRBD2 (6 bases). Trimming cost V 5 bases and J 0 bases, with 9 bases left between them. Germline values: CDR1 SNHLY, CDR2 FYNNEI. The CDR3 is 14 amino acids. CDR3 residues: CASSPGTSTDTQYF. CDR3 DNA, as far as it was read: TGTGCCAGCAGTCCCGGGACTAGCACAGATACG. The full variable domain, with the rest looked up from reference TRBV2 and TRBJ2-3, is EPEVTQTPSHQVTQMGQEVILRCVPISNHLYFYWYRQILGQKVEFLVSFYNNEISEKSEIFDDQFSVERPDGSNFTLKIRSTKLEDSAMYFCASSPGTSTDTQYFGPGTRLTVL.

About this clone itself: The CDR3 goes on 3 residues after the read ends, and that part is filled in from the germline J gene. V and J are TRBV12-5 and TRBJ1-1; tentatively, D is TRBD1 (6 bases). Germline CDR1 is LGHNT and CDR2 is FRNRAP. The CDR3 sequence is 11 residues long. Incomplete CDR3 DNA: TGTGCTAGTGGTCCCGGGACACTC. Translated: CASGPGTL. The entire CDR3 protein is CASGPGTLAFF.

CDR3 DNA (partial): TGCAGTGCGCGGGCAGGGGGCTACGAG. It encodes CSARAGGYE. In full, the CDR3 is CSARAGGYEQYF. This chain uses TRBV20-1 with TRBJ2-7; 7 nucleotides line up with TRBD1. The CDR3 goes on 3 residues after the read ends, and that part is filled in from the germline J gene. The junction had 5 bases not matched to a gene; V was cut back by 6 bases and J by 3 bases. CDR1 is DFQATT, CDR2 SNEGSKA, per germline (reference sequence). The CDR3 covers 12 residues.

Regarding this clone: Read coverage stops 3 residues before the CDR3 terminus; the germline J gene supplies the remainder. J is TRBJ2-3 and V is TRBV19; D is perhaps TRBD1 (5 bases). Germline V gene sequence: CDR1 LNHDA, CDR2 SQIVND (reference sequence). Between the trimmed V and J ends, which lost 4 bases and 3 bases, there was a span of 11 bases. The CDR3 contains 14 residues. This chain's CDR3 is CASSREDRTDTQYF. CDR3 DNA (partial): TGTGCCAGTAGTAGAGAAGACAGAACAGATACG.

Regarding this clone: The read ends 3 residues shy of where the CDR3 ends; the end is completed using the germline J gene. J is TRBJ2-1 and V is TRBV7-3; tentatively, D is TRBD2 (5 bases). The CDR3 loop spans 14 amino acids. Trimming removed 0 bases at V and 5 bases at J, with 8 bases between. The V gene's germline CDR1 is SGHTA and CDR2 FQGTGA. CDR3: CASSLTSDHNEQFF. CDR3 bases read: TGTGCCAGCAGCTTAACTAGCGACCACAATGAG.

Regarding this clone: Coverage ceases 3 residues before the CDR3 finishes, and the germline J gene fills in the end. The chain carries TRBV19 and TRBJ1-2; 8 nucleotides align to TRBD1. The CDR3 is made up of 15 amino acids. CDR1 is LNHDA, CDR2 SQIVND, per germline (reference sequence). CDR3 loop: CASSIAADRGYDYTF. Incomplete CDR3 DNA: TGTGCCAGTAGTATAGCCGCCGACAGGGGATACGAC.

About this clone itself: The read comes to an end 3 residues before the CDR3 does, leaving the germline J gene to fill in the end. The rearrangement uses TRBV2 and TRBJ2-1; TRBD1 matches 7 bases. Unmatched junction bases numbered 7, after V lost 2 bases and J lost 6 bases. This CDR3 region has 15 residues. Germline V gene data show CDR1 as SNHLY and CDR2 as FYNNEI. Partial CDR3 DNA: TGTGCCAGCAGTGAAAACAGGGGATTATCCAATGAG. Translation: CASSENRGLSNE. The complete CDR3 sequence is CASSENRGLSNEQFF.

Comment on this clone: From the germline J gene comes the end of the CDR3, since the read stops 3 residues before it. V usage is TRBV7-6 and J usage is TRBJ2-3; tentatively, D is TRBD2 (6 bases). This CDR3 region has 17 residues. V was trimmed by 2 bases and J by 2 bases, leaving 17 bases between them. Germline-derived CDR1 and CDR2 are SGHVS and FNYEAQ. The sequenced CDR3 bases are TGTGCCAGCAGCTTAAGCAGCCCGCGGGATGTCACAGATACG. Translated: CASSLSSPRDVTDT. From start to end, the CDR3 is CASSLSSPRDVTDTQYF.

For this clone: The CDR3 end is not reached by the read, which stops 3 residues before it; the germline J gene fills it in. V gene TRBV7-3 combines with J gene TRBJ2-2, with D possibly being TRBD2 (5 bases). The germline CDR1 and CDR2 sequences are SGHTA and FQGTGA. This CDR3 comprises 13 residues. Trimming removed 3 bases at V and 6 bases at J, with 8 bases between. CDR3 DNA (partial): TGTGCCAGCAGCTTTCGGGGATCCGGGGAG. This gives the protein CASSFRGSGE. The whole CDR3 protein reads CASSFRGSGELFF.

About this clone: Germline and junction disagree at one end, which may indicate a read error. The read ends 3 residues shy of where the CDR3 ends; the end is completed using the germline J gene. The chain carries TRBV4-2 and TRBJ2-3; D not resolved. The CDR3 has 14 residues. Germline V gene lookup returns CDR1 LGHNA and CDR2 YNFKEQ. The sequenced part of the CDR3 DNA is TGTGCCAGCAGCCAAGGCCCCAACACAAATACG. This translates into CASSQGPNTNT. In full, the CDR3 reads CASSQGPNTNTQYF.

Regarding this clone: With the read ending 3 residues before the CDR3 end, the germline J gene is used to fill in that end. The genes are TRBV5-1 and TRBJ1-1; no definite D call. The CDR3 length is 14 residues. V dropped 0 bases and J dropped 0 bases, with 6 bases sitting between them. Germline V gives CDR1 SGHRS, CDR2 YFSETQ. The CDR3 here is CASSLELMNTEAFF. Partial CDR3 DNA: TGCGCCAGCAGCTTGGAGCTCATGAACACTGAA. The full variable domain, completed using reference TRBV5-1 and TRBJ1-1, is KAGVTQTPRYLIKTRGQQVTLSCSPISGHRSVSWYQQTPGQGLQFLFEYFSETQRNKGNFPGRFSGRQFSNSRSEMNVSTLELGDSALYLCASSLELMNTEAFFGQGTRLTVV.

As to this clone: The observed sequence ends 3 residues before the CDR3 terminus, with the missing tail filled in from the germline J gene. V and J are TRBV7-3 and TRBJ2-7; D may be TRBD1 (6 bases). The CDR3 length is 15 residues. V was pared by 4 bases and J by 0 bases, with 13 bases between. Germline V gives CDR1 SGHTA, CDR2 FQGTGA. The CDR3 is CASSYRDKSSYEQYF. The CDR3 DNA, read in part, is TGTGCCAGCAGCTACCGGGACAAGAGCTCCTACGAG.

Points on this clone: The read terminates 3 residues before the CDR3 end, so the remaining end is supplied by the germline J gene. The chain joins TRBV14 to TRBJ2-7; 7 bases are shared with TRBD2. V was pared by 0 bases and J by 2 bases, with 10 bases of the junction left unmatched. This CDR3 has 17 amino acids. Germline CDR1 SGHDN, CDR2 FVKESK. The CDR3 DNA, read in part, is TGTGCCAGCAGCCAAGATTTTTTCCGCGGGGGTACCTACGAG. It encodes CASSQDFFRGGTYE. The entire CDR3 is CASSQDFFRGGTYEQYF.

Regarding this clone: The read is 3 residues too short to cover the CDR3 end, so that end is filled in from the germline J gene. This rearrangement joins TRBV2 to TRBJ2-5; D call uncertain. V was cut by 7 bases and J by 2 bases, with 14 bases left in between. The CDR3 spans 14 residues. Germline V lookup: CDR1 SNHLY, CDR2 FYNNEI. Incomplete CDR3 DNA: TGTGCCAGCAAGCCCGTAGCAAGACAAGAGACC. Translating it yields CASKPVARQET. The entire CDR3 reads CASKPVARQETQYF.

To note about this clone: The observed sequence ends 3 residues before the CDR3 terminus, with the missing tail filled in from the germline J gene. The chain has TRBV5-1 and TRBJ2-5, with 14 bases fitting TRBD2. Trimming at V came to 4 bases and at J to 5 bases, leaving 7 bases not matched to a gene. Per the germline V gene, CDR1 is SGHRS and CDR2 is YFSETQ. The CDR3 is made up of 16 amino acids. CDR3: CASSRRLAGGGETQYF. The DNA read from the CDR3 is TGCGCCAGCAGCCGCCGACTAGCGGGAGGGGGTGAGACC.

The CDR3 sequence: CASSYIGATETQYF. CDR3 bases read: TGTGCCAGCAGTTACATAGGGGCTACAGAGACC. The chain has TRBV6-2 or TRBV6-3 and TRBJ2-5, with a possible D match to TRBD1 (5 bases). The read ends 3 residues before the CDR3 terminus; that terminus is restored from the germline J gene. The length of the CDR3 is 14 residues. The germline V and J ends were trimmed by 2 bases and 4 bases, with 11 bases remaining between them. Germline lookup yields CDR1 MNHEY and CDR2 SVGEGT.

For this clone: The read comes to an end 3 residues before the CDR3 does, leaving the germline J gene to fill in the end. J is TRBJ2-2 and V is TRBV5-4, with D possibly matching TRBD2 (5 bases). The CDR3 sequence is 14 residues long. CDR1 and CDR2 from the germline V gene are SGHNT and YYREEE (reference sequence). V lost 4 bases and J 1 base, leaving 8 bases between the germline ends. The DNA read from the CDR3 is TGTGCCAGCAGCGCACGGGGGAACACCGGGGAG. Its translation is CASSARGNTGE. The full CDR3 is CASSARGNTGELFF.

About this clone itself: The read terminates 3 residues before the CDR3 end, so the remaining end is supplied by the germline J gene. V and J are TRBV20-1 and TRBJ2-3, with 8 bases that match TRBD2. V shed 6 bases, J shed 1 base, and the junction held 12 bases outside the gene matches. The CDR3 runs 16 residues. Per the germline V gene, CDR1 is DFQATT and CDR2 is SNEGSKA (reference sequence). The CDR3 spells CSALTLLAGRTDTQYF. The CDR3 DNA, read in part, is TGCAGTGCCCTCACCCTCTTAGCGGGGCGCACAGATACG.

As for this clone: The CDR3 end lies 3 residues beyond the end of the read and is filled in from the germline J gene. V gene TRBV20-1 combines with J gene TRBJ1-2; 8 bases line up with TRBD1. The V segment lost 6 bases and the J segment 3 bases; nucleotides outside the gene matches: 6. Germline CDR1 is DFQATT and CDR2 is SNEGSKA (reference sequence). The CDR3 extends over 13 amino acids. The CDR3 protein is CSARTGSDYGYTF. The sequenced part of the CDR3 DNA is TGCAGTGCGAGGACAGGGTCCGACTATGGC.

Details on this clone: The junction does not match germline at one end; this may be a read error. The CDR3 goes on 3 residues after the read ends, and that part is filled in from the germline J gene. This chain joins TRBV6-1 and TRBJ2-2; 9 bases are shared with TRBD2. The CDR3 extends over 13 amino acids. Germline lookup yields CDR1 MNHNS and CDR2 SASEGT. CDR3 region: CASSDLASGKLFF. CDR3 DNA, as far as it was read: TGTGCCAGCAGTGACTTGGCTAGCGGGAAG.

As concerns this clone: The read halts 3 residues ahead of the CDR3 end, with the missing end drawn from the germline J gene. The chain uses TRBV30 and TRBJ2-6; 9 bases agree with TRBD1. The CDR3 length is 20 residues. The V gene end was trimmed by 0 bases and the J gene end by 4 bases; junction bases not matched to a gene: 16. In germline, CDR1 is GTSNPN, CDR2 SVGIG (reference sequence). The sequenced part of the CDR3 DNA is TGTGCCTGGAGTGTAGCCGGTCTCTCGGGACAGGGATCCGGGGCCAACGTC. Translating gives CAWSVAGLSGQGSGANV. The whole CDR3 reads CAWSVAGLSGQGSGANVLTF.

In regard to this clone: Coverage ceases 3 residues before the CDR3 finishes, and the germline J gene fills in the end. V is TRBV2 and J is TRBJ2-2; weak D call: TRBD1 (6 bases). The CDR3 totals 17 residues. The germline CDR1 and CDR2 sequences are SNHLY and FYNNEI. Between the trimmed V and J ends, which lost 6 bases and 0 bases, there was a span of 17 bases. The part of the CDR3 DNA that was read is TGTGCCAGCAGGAAGGGAGACAGGACCGCGAACACCGGGGAG. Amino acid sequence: CASRKGDRTANTGE. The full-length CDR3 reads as CASRKGDRTANTGELFF. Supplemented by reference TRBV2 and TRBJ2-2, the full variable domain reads EPEVTQTPSHQVTQMGQEVILRCVPISNHLYFYWYRQILGQKVEFLVSFYNNEISEKSEIFDDQFSVERPDGSNFTLKIRSTKLEDSAMYFCASRKGDRTANTGELFFGEGSRLTVL.

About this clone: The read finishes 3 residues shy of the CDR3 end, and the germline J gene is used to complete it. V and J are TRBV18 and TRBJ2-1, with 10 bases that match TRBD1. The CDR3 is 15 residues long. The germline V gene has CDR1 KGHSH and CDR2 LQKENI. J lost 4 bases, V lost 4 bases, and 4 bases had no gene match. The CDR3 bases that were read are TGTGCCAGCTCACATGACAGGGGGCAGTACAATGAG. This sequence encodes CASSHDRGQYNE. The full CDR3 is CASSHDRGQYNEQFF.

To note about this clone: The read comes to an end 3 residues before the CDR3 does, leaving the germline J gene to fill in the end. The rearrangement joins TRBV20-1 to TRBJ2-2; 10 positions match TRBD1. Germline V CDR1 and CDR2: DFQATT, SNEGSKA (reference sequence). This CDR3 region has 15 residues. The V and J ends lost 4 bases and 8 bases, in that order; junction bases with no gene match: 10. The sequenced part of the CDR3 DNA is TGCAGTGCTACTCTCTACGGGACAGGGGTTGGGGAG. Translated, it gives CSATLYGTGVGE. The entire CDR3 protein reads CSATLYGTGVGELFF.